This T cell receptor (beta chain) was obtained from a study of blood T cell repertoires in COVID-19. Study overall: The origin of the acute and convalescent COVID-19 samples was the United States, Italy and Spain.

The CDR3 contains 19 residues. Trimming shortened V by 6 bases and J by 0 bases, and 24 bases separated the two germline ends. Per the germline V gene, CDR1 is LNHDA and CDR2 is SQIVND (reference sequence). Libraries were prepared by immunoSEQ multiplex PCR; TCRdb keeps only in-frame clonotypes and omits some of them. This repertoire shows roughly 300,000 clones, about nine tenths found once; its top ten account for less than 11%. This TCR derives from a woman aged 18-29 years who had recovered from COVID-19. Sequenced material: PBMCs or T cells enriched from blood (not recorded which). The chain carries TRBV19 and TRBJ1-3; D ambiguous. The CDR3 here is CASSYYLPGSGSSGNTIYF. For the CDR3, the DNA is TGTGCCAGTAGCTACTACCTTCCGGGATCCGGGAGCTCTGGAAACACCATATATTTT.